This section outlines one T cell receptor beta chain sequence together with its context. The entry originates in a study of cytomegalovirus exposure and HLA in healthy donors. The PCR employed 60 Vbeta primers together with 13 Jbeta primers. The assay was immunoSEQ multiplex PCR, and TCRdb's table has in-frame clones only and misses some. The sample includes 200,000 or so clones, nearly 80% of them seen just once. The CDR3 is 14 residues long. J was trimmed by 6 bases and V by 5 bases; bases with no gene match: 6. Per the germline V gene, CDR1 is MGHRA and CDR2 is YSYEKL. The sequence came from a woman in her thirties in good health and CMV-seropositive. The chain uses TRBV4-1 and TRBJ2-1; TRBD2 matches 8 bases. The source material was PBMCs. The CDR3 sequence: CASSTPGTSNEQFF. As DNA, the CDR3 is TGCGCCAGCAGCACCCCCGGGACTAGCAATGAGCAGTTCTTC.